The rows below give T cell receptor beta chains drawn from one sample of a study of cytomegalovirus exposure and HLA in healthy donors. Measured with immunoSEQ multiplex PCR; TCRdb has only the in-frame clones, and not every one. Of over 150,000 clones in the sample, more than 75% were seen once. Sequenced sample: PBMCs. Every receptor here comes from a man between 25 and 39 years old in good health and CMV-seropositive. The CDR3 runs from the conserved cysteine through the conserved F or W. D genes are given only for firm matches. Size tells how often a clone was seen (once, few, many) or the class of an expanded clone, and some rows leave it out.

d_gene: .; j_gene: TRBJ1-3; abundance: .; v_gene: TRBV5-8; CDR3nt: TGTGCCAGCAGCTCCAATCCAAACACCATATATTTT; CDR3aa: CASSSNPNTIYF
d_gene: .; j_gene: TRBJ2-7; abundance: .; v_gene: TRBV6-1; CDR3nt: TGTGCCAGCAGGGATACAGGCAACGAGCAGTACTTC; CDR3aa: CASRDTGNEQYF
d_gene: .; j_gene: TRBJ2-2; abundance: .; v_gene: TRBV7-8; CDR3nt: TGTGCCAGCAGCTCCCAGTTAGCGGCACCGCGGGACACCGGGGAGCTGTTTTTT; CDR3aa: CASSSQLAAPRDTGELFF
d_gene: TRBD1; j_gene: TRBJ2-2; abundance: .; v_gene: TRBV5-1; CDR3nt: TGCGCCAGCAGCTGGGCCGGGACAGGCGCCACCGGGGAGCTGTTTTTT; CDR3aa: CASSWAGTGATGELFF
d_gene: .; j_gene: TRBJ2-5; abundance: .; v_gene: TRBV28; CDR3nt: TGTGCCAGCAGCGACCCGGTGGGAGGACTCGGGGAGACCCAGTACTTC; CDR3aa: CASSDPVGGLGETQYF
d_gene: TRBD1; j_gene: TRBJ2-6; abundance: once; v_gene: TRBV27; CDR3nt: TGTGCCAGCAGTACAGGGGGCGACTCTGGGGCCAACGTCCTGACTTTC; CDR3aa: CASSTGGDSGANVLTF
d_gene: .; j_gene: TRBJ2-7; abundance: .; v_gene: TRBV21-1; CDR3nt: TGTGCCAGCAGGAAACGCGAAGCGGGAGTTTTGAGAGAGCAGTACTTC; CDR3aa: CASRKREAGVLREQYF
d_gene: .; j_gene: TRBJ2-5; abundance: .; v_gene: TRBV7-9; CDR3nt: TGTGCCAGCGCGTTCCCAATCCAAGAGACCCAGTACTTC; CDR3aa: CASAFPIQETQYF
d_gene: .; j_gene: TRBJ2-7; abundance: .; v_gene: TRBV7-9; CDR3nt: TGTGCCAGCACCCCCGGGACAAACTACGAGCAGTACTTC; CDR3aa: CASTPGTNYEQYF
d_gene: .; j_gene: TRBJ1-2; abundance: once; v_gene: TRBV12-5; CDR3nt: TGTGCTAGTGGTTCCTATCCCCTACGACAGAAAGCGATAGGATGGGTTGGCTATGGCTACACCTTC; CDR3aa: CASGSYPLRQKAIGWVGYGYTF
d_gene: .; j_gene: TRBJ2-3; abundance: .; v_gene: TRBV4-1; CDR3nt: TGCGCCAGCAGCCAAGTCTCCGGGTCCACAGATACGCAGTATTTT; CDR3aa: CASSQVSGSTDTQYF
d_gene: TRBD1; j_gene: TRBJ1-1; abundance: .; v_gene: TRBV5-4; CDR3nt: TGTGCCAGCAGACGTGACAGGGCGGGTTGGAATGAAGCTTTCTTT; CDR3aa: CASRRDRAGWNEAFF
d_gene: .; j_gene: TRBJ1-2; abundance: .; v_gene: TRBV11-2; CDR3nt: TGTGCCAGCAGCTTAGACAGGGGTAGTGGCTACACCTTC; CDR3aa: CASSLDRGSGYTF
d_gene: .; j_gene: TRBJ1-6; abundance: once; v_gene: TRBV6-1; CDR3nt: TGTGCCAGCAGTGAAGCGGTACAGTCGCCCCTCCACTTT; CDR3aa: CASSEAVQSPLHF
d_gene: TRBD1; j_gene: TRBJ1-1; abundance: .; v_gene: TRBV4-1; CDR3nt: TGCGCCAGCAGCCGGACAGGGAGTACTGAAGCTTTCTTT; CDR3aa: CASSRTGSTEAFF
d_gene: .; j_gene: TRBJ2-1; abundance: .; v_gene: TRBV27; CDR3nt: TGTGCCAGCAGTTTATCGACAGGTGAGCCCCTCGGGGAGCAGTTCTTC; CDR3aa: CASSLSTGEPLGEQFF
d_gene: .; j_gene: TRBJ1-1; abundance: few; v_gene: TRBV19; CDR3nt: TGTGCCAGTAGTCAGGGGTGGATCACTGAAGCTTTCTTT; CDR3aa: CASSQGWITEAFF
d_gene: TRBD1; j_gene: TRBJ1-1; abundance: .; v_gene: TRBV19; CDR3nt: TGTGCCAGTAGGACGACAGGGGCAGACACTGAAGCTTTCTTT; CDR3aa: CASRTTGADTEAFF
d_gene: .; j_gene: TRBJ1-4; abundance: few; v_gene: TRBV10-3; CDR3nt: TGTGCCATCAGTGAGGGCACTACGGGGGAAAAACTGTTTTTT; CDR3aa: CAISEGTTGEKLFF
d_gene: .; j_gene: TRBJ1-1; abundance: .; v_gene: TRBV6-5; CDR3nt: TGTGCCAGCAGCCAAACGGGGGCTGAAGCTTTCTTT; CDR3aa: CASSQTGAEAFF
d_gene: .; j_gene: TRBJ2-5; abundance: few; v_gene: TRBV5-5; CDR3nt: TGTGCCAGCAGCCCGGACAGCCAAGAGACCCAGTACTTC; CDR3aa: CASSPDSQETQYF
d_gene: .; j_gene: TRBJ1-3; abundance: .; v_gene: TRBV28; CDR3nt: TGTGCCAGCGGCTCCGTGGCAGGAAACACCATATATTTT; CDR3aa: CASGSVAGNTIYF
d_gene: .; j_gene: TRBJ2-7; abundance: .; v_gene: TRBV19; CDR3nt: TGTGCCAGTACCCTCAGCGTTGGGGCTAGATGGGACGAGCAGTACTTC; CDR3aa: CASTLSVGARWDEQYF
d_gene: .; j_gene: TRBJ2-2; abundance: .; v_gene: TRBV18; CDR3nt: TGTGCCAGCTCACCGAGGCAGGGGAACACCGGGGAGCTGTTTTTT; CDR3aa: CASSPRQGNTGELFF
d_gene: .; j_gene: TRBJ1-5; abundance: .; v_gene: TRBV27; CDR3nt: TGTGCCAGCAGCTCCCATAGTATGAATCAGCCCCAGCATTTT; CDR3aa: CASSSHSMNQPQHF
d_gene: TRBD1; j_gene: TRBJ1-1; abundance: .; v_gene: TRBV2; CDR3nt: TGTGCCAGCAGTGGACAGGGGCCTTCCAGCACTGAAGCTTTCTTT; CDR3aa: CASSGQGPSSTEAFF
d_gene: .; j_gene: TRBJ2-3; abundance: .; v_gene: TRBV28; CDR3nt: TGTGCCAGCAGTTTCGGGGGATTTGAGGACACAGATACGCAGTATTTT; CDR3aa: CASSFGGFEDTDTQYF
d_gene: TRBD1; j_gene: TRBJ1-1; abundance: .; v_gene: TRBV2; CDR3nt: TGTGCCAGCAGTGGGAGGACAGGGTTGAACACTGAAGCTTTCTTT; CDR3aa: CASSGRTGLNTEAFF
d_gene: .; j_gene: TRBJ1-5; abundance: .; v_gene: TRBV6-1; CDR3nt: TGTGCCAGCAGTGAATTTGGGGCAGGCCTCAATCAGCCCCAGCATTTT; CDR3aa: CASSEFGAGLNQPQHF
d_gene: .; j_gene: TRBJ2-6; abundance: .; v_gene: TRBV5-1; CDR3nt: TGCGCCAGCAGCCCCGTTGTCGGCTCTGGGGCCAACGTCCTGACTTTC; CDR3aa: CASSPVVGSGANVLTF
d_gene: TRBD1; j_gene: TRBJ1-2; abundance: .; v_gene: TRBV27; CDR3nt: TGTGCCAGCAGTTTGCACGGGACAGGGTACGTCTACACCTTC; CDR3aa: CASSLHGTGYVYTF
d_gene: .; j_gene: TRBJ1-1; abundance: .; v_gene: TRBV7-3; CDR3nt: TGTGCCAGCAGCCAAAACGGGGGTACTGAAGCTTTCTTT; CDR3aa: CASSQNGGTEAFF
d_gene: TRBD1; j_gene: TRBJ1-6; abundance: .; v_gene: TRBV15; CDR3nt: TGTGCCACCAGCAGAGCGGGACAGGGAGTTTTTCATAATTCACCCCTCCACTTT; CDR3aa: CATSRAGQGVFHNSPLHF
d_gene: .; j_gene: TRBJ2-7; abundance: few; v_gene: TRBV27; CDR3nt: TGTGCCAGCAGTTTAGTCGGGGGATCCTACGAGCAGTACTTC; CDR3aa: CASSLVGGSYEQYF
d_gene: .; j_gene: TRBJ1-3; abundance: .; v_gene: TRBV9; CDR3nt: TGTGCCAGCAGCGGCCTCGGGGTAGGAGGAAACACCATATATTTT; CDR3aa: CASSGLGVGGNTIYF
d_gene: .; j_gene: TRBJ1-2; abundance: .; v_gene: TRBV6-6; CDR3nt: TGTGCCAGCAGTCGCGGACAGACTTCTAATGGCTACACCTTC; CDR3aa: CASSRGQTSNGYTF
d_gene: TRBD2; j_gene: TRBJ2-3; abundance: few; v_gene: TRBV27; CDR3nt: TGTGCCAGCAGTACTCGGACTAGCGGGAGGTTCGCAGATACGCAGTATTTT; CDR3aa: CASSTRTSGRFADTQYF
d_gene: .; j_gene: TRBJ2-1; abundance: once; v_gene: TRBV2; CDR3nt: TGTGCCAGCAGCGAGCGACAGGCTATAGGGACCTACAATGAGCAGTTCTTC; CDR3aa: CASSERQAIGTYNEQFF
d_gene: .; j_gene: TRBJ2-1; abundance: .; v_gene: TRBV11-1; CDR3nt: TGTGCCAGCAGCCCTACAGGGAATGAGCAGTTCTTC; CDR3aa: CASSPTGNEQFF
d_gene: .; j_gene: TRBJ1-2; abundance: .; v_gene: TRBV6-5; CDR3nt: TGTGCCAGCAGTTACGACAGCTCAAGGGGGTTCTATGGCTACACCTTC; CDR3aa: CASSYDSSRGFYGYTF
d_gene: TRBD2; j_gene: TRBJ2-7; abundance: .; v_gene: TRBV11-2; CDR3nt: TGTGCCAGCAGCAAAAATACCGGGACTAGCTCCCACGAGCAGTACTTC; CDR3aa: CASSKNTGTSSHEQYF
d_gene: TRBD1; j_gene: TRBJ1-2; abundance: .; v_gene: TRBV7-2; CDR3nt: TGTGCCAGCAGTAGCGGACAGGGCCATGGCTACACCTTC; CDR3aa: CASSSGQGHGYTF
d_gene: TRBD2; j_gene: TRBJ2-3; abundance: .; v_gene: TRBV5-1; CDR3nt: TGCGCCAGCAGCTCCCAACTAGCGGGAGACCCAGATACGCAGTATTTT; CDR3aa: CASSSQLAGDPDTQYF
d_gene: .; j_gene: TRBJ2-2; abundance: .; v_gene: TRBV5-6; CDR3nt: TGTGCCAGCAGCAAGGCTAGCCACACCGGGGAGCTGTTTTTT; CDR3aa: CASSKASHTGELFF
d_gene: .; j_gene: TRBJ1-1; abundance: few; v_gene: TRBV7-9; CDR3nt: TGTGCCAGCAGCTTGGGGACTGGACTCGAAGCTTTCTTT; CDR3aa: CASSLGTGLEAFF
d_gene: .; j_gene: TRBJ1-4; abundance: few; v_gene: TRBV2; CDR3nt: TGTGCCAGCAGCGACGGCAGGCCGGGGGAAAAACTGTTTTTT; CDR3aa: CASSDGRPGEKLFF
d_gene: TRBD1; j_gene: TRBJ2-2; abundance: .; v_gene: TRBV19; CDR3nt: TGTGCCAACCCGGGACAGTTCGACACCGGGGAGCTGTTTTTT; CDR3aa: CANPGQFDTGELFF
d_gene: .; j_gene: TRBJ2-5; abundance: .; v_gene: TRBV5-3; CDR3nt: TGTGCCAGAAGCTACGGGGGTTCGGAGACCCAGTACTTC; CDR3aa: CARSYGGSETQYF
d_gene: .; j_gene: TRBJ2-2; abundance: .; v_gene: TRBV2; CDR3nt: TGTGCCAGCCTTCGGGCGGCGGGCACCGGGGAGCTGTTTTTT; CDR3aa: CASLRAAGTGELFF
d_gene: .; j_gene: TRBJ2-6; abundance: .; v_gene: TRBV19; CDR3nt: TGTGCCAGTAGCCCGGGGGAAACTGGGGCCAACGTCCTGACTTTC; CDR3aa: CASSPGETGANVLTF
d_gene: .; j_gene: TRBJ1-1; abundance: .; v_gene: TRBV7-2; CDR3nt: TGTGCCAGCAGCCGTCACCGGGAGAACACTGAAGCTTTCTTT; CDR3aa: CASSRHRENTEAFF
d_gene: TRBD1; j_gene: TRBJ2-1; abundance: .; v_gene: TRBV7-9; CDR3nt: TGTGCCAGCAGATCCGGGACAGAATACAATGAGCAGTTCTTC; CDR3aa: CASRSGTEYNEQFF
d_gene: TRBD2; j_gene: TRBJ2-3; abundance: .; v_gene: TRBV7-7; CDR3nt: TGTGCCAGCAGTGCGGGGGGATCCACAGATACGCAGTATTTT; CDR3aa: CASSAGGSTDTQYF
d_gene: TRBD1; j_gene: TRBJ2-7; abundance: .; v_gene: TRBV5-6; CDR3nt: TGTGCCAGCAGCATCGGACAGGGGGCGAGGGTCGAGCAGTACTTC; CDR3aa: CASSIGQGARVEQYF
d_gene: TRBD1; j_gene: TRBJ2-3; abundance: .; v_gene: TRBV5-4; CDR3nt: TGTGCCAGCACCTTTGACAGGGCGGCGCAGTATTTT; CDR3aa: CASTFDRAAQYF
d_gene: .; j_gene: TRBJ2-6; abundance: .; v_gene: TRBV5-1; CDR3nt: TGCGCCAGCAGCTTGAGAGCTCCAGAGGGCTCTGGGGCCAACGTCCTGACTTTC; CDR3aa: CASSLRAPEGSGANVLTF
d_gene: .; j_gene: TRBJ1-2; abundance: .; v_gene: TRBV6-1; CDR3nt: TGTGCCAGCAGTGAAGTGCTCATTCTAGACTATGGCTACACCTTC; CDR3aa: CASSEVLILDYGYTF
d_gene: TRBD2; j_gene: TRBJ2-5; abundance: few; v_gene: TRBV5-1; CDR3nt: TGCGCCAGCAGCTTGATCCCTAGCGGGGGCCCGGTCCAAGAGACCCAGTACTTC; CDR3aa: CASSLIPSGGPVQETQYF
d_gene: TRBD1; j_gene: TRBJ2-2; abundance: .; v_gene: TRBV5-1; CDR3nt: TGCGCCAGCAGGCCTGCACTTCCGGGACAGGGGCGGAGCGGGGAGCTGTTTTTT; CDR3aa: CASRPALPGQGRSGELFF
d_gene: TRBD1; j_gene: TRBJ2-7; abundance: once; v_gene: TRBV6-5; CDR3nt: TGTGCCACCAAGGCGGGACAGGGGCAGTACGAGCAGTACTTC; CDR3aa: CATKAGQGQYEQYF